These 26 T cell receptor beta chains came from one sample sequenced in a study of blood T cell repertoires in COVID-19. Method: immunoSEQ multiplex PCR; TCRdb's copy keeps in-frame clones and lacks some. The sample carries 66,000 or so clones, around 83% recorded once. The sequencing sample was made of peripheral blood. These TCRs come from a man aged 45-60 years with active COVID-19.

Remarks on this clone: One end of the junction varies from germline; a read error may be responsible. The chain recombines TRBV11-2 with TRBJ2-1; 9 positions match TRBD1. Germline values: CDR1 SGHAT, CDR2 FQNNGV. This CDR3 comprises 11 residues. This CDR3 reads CASSSPGQGIF. CDR3 coding DNA: TGTGCCAGCAGCTCTCCCGGACAGGGGATCTTC.

CDR3 DNA: TGTGCCAGTAGTATTCCAGGGTATGGCTACACCTTC. Its protein is CASSIPGYGYTF. The rearrangement uses TRBV19 and TRBJ1-2; tentative D call: TRBD1 (5 bases). V lost 3 bases, J lost 5 bases, and 7 bases lay in between. The length of the CDR3 is 12 residues. Germline CDR1 LNHDA, CDR2 SQIVND (reference sequence).

CDR3: CSVRLWQGNYGYTF. CDR3 bases: TGCAGCGTCCGCCTCTGGCAGGGCAACTATGGCTACACCTTC. The rearrangement uses TRBV29-1 and TRBJ1-2; tentatively, D is TRBD1 (5 bases). Germline assignment: CDR1 SQVTM and CDR2 ANQGSEA. V was pared by 6 bases and J by 2 bases, with 16 bases between. The CDR3 extends over 14 amino acids.

The V gene is TRBV19, the J gene TRBJ2-2; 12 positions agree with TRBD1. The CDR3 is 14 residues long. Germline lookup yields CDR1 LNHDA and CDR2 SQIVND (reference sequence). The trim removed 6 bases at V and 4 bases at J, leaving 0 bases unmatched. The CDR3 DNA reads TGTGCCAGTAGGGGACAGGGGGCCACCGGGGAGCTGTTTTTT. Translating it yields CASRGQGATGELFF.

The V and J genes are TRBV7-2 and TRBJ2-1; a weak D match, TRBD2 (5 bases). The CDR3 has 13 amino acids. CDR1 is SGHTA, CDR2 FQGNSA, per germline. V lost 5 bases, J lost 10 bases, and 15 bases lay in between. CDR3 DNA sequence: TGTGCCAGCAGCCTCCTATTTGGGGAGGAGCAGTTCTTC. It translates to CASSLLFGEEQFF.

J is TRBJ1-2 and V is TRBV9; D is unresolved. This CDR3 is built from 14 residues. From germline, CDR1 is SGDLS and CDR2 YYNGEE. V gave up 2 bases and J gave up 9 bases, with 17 bases separating them. As DNA, the CDR3 is TGTGCCAGCAGCGTGGAGGGCACCTCTATTCGCTACACCTTC. It is translated as CASSVEGTSIRYTF.

This clone has a handful of counts. The J gene is TRBJ1-5, the V gene TRBV7-9; TRBD1 agrees at 10 bases. The CDR3 has 14 amino acids. From germline, CDR1 is SEHNR and CDR2 FQNEAQ (reference sequence). The J segment lost 6 bases and the V segment lost 5 bases, leaving 4 bases of the junction unmatched. This CDR3 is CASSDGTGAQPQHF. DNA for the CDR3: TGTGCCAGCAGCGATGGGACAGGGGCTCAGCCCCAGCATTTT.

The chain carries TRBV11-2 and TRBJ2-3; 8 bases align to TRBD2. V shed 1 base and J 8 bases; nucleotides not matched to a gene: 8. CDR1 and CDR2 (germline): SGHAT, FQNNGV. This CDR3 has 15 residues. CDR3 bases: TGTGCCAGCAGCTTAGGGCTGGCGGGGGGTTTTACGCAGTATTTT. Protein: CASSLGLAGGFTQYF. Full variable domain (outside the CDR3, taken from reference TRBV11-2 and TRBJ2-3): EAGVAQSPRYKIIEKRQSVAFWCNPISGHATLYWYQQILGQGPKLLIQFQNNGVVDDSQLPKDRFSAERLKGVDSTLKIQPAKLEDSAVYLCASSLGLAGGFTQYFGPGTRLTVL.

The V call is TRBV19, the J call TRBJ2-3; a possible D gene is TRBD2 (5 bases). V lost 5 bases, J lost 1 base, and 13 bases lay in between. The CDR3 consists of 15 residues. Germline values: CDR1 LNHDA, CDR2 SQIVND (reference sequence). The CDR3 loop reads CASSSGRTRTDTQYF. CDR3 coding DNA: TGTGCCAGTAGTTCCGGGCGGACTCGCACAGATACGCAGTATTTT.

CDR3 nucleotides: TGTGCCATCAGAGACCGGGGTAAAAAATCGGGCAATGAGCAGTTCTTC. It specifies CAIRDRGKKSGNEQFF. The J gene is TRBJ2-1, the V gene TRBV10-3, with D perhaps TRBD2 (5 bases). The length of the CDR3 is 16 residues. Germline-derived CDR1 and CDR2 are ENHRY and SYGVKD. The ends were cut back, 6 bases at V and 6 bases at J, with 21 bases in the middle.

The chain uses TRBV6-5 and TRBJ1-4; a possible D gene is TRBD1 (6 bases). The CDR3 totals 16 residues. From germline, CDR1 is MNHEY and CDR2 SVGAGI. V gave up 0 bases and J gave up 12 bases, with 20 bases separating them. CDR3 in DNA: TGTGCCAGCAGTTACTCGAGGGGGACACGGACTGGAGAACTGTTTTTT. This codes for CASSYSRGTRTGELFF.

This sequence joins TRBV6-5 and TRBJ1-6; TRBD1 aligns across 7 bases. This CDR3 region has 15 residues. Trimming cost V 7 bases and J 7 bases; bases outside gene matches: 10. Germline-derived CDR1 and CDR2 are MNHEY and SVGAGI. CDR3 sequence reads: CASKTPGQRNSPLHF. The CDR3 region has the DNA TGTGCCAGCAAAACTCCGGGACAGAGGAATTCACCCCTCCACTTT.

The V call is TRBV11-2, the J call TRBJ1-4; D is ambiguous. The germline gives CDR1 SGHAT, CDR2 FQNNGV. This CDR3 has 15 amino acids. V lost 2 bases, J lost 4 bases, and 11 bases lay in between. The CDR3 DNA sequence: TGTGCCAGCAGCTTAATCGCAGTATTTAATGAAAAACTGTTTTTT. It translates to CASSLIAVFNEKLFF. The full variable domain, in which reference TRBV11-2 and TRBJ1-4 provide the parts outside the CDR3, is EAGVAQSPRYKIIEKRQSVAFWCNPISGHATLYWYQQILGQGPKLLIQFQNNGVVDDSQLPKDRFSAERLKGVDSTLKIQPAKLEDSAVYLCASSLIAVFNEKLFFGSGTQLSVL.

The CDR3 loop reads CASSYETGGPPYGYTF. As DNA, the CDR3 is TGCGCCAGCAGCTATGAGACAGGGGGCCCCCCCTATGGCTACACCTTC. This chain joins TRBV5-1 and TRBJ1-2; 10 nucleotides align to TRBD1. The germline V gene has CDR1 SGHRS and CDR2 YFSETQ. The CDR3 has 16 amino acids. The J segment lost 4 bases and the V segment lost 3 bases, leaving 9 bases of the junction unmatched.

The chain carries TRBV19 and TRBJ1-2; the match to TRBD1 covers 7 bases. V lost 4 bases and J lost 2; bases outside the gene matches: 1. This CDR3 spans 13 amino acids. CDR1 is LNHDA, CDR2 SQIVND, per germline (reference sequence). The CDR3 sequence is CASSTGQNYGYTF. CDR3 DNA sequence: TGTGCCAGTAGTACGGGACAGAACTATGGCTACACCTTC. The full variable domain, completed using reference TRBV19 and TRBJ1-2, is DGGITQSPKYLFRKEGQNVTLSCEQNLNHDAMYWYRQDPGQGLRLIYYSQIVNDFQKGDIAEGYSVSREKKESFPLTVTSAQKNPTAFYLCASSTGQNYGYTFGSGTRLTVV.

This sequence joins TRBV5-1 and TRBJ2-5; a weak D match, TRBD1 (6 bases). The CDR3 loop spans 15 amino acids. With 5 bases removed from V and 1 base from J, the gap between germline ends came to 15 bases. Germline loops: CDR1 SGHRS, CDR2 YFSETQ. The CDR3 loop reads CASSSLGQPQETQYF. CDR3 nucleotide sequence: TGCGCCAGCAGTTCCCTCGGACAGCCCCAAGAGACCCAGTACTTC.

The count of this clone is one. The chain combines TRBV19 with TRBJ2-5, with D tentatively TRBD1 (6 bases). The V end was cut by 3 bases, the J end by 5 bases, with 10 bases between. The CDR3 consists of 13 residues. In germline, CDR1 is LNHDA, CDR2 SQIVND (reference sequence). In DNA, the CDR3 is TGTGCCAGTAGTATGGGGGCCGGGGAGACCCAGTACTTC. Its protein is CASSMGAGETQYF.

The chain joins TRBV11-2 to TRBJ2-3, with D uncertain. Trimming cost V 5 bases and J 2 bases, with 14 bases left between them. There are 15 residues in the CDR3. From germline, CDR1 is SGHAT and CDR2 FQNNGV. CDR3: CASSQVLLPTDTQYF. The CDR3 region has the DNA TGTGCCAGCAGCCAGGTTTTGCTTCCCACAGATACGCAGTATTTT.

The chain couples TRBV28 to TRBJ2-3; D gene unclear. The V end lost 5 bases, the J end lost 0 bases, and 9 bases lay between the germline ends. There are 14 residues in the CDR3. Germline values: CDR1 MDHEN, CDR2 SYDVKM. CDR3: CASSGDISTDTQYF. In DNA form, the CDR3 reads TGTGCCAGCAGTGGTGACATTAGCACAGATACGCAGTATTTT.

This chain links TRBV27 with TRBJ1-2; 8 nucleotides line up with TRBD1. V lost 4 bases to trimming and J lost 0 bases; unmatched junction nucleotides: 4. The CDR3 is 15 residues long. Germline loops: CDR1 MNHEY, CDR2 SMNVEV (reference sequence). CDR3 loop: CASSSRTGSNYGYTF. The CDR3 DNA is TGTGCCAGCAGTTCGCGGACAGGGTCTAACTATGGCTACACCTTC.

The V call is TRBV10-3, the J call TRBJ2-3; D possibly corresponds to TRBD2 (5 bases). Germline V lookup: CDR1 ENHRY, CDR2 SYGVKD. Between the trimmed V and J ends, which lost 0 bases and 3 bases, there was a span of 13 bases. CDR3 length: 16 residues. CDR3 DNA: TGTGCCATCAGTGAGTCGGAAGGGAGTATAACAGATACGCAGTATTTT. It encodes CAISESEGSITDTQYF.

The gene calls are TRBV13 and TRBJ2-3, with 16 bases fitting TRBD2. Germline loops: CDR1 PRHDT, CDR2 FYEKMQ (reference sequence). Trimming removed 4 bases from V and 1 base from J; junction bases left unmatched: 8. The CDR3 totals 19 residues. The CDR3 sequence: CASSSMGTSGGGRTDTQYF. In DNA form, the CDR3 reads TGTGCCAGCAGCTCAATGGGGACTAGCGGGGGGGGCCGCACAGATACGCAGTATTTT.

This clone was recorded a few times. The V call is TRBV21-1, the J call TRBJ2-7; the table names TRBD2, a call not compared with the DNA. TRBV21-1 corresponds to a pseudogene. The CDR3 covers 15 residues. The CDR3 nucleotides are TGTGCCAGCAGCTTTAGTCCACCCTTCACCTACGAGCAGTACGTC. Translating gives CASSFSPPFTYEQYV.

CDR3 bases: TGTGCCAGCAGCCCACTAGATCGGGTGCAGTATTTT. As protein: CASSPLDRVQYF. The chain joins TRBV13 to TRBJ2-3, with a possible D match to TRBD2 (5 bases). This CDR3 region has 12 residues. Trimming took off 5 bases at V and 11 bases at J, with 14 bases between the two ends. The germline CDR1 and CDR2 sequences are PRHDT and FYEKMQ (reference sequence).

The chain is built from TRBV4-2 and TRBJ2-3; TRBD2 might be the D (5 bases). V lost 2 bases and J lost 3, with 9 bases in between. CDR1 LGHNA and CDR2 YNFKEQ come from the germline V gene. The CDR3 is 14 amino acids. The CDR3 bases are TGTGCCAGCAGCCAAAGACTACAAACAGATACGCAGTATTTT. Residues: CASSQRLQTDTQYF.

The genes are TRBV10-3 and TRBJ1-2, with 10 nucleotides matching TRBD1. The CDR3 is 14 amino acids. V trimming: 3 bases; J trimming: 4 bases; junction bases outside the gene matches: 2. Germline V gives CDR1 ENHRY, CDR2 SYGVKD. The CDR3 nucleotides are TGTGCCATCAGTGACCGGGACAGGGGCTATGGCTACACCTTC. This codes for CAISDRDRGYGYTF.